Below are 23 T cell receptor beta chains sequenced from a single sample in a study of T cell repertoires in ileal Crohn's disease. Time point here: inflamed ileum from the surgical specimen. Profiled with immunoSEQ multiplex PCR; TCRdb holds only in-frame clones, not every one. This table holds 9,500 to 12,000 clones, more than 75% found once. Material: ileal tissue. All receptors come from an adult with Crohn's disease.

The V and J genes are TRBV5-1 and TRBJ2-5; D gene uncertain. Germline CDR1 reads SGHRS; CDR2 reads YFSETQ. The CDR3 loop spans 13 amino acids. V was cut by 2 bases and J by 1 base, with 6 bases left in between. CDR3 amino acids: CASSFRGQETQYF. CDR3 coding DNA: TGCGCCAGCAGCTTCAGAGGCCAAGAGACCCAGTACTTC.

The CDR3 DNA is TGTGCCACCTCCGATCCGGGAATGATGGGCTACACCTTC. The encoded protein is CATSDPGMMGYTF. The J gene is TRBJ1-2, the V gene TRBV28, with D uncertain. The CDR3 is 13 amino acids. Germline values: CDR1 MDHEN, CDR2 SYDVKM. The V and J ends lost 10 bases and 8 bases respectively, with 20 bases between them.

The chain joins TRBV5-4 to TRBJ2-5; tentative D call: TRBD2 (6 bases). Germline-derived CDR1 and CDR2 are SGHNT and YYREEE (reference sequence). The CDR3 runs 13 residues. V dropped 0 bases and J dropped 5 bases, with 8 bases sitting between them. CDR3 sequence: CASSLAGGETQYF. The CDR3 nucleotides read TGTGCCAGCAGCTTGGCCGGGGGTGAGACCCAGTACTTC.

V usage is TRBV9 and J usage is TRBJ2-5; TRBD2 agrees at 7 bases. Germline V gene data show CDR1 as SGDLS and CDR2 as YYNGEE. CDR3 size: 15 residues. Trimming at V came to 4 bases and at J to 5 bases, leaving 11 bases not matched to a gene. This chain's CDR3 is CASSLGSGGWETQYF. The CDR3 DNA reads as TGTGCCAGCAGCCTCGGTTCGGGGGGATGGGAGACCCAGTACTTC.

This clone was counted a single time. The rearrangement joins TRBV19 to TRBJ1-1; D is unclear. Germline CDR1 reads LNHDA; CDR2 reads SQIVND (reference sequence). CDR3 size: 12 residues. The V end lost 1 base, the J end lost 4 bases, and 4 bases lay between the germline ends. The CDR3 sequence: CASSIATTEAFF. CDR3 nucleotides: TGTGCCAGTAGTATAGCGACCACTGAAGCTTTCTTT.

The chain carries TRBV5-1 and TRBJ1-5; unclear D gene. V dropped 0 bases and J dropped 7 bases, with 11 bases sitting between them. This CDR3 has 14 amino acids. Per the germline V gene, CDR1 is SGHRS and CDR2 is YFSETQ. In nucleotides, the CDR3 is TGCGCCAGCAGCTTGGGACTTGGGGAACAGCCCCAGCATTTT. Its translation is CASSLGLGEQPQHF.

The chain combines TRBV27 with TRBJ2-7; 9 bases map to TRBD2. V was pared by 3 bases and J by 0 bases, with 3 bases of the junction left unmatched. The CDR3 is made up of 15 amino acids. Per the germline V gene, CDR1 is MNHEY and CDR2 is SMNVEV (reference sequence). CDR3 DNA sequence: TGTGCCAGCAGTTTCCTAGCGGGGAGCTCCTACGAGCAGTACTTC. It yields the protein CASSFLAGSSYEQYF.

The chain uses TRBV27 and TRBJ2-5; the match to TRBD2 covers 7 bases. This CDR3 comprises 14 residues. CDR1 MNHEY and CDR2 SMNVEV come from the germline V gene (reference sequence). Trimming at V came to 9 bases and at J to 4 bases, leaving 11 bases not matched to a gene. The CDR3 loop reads CARKLLASRETQYF. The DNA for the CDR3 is TGTGCCAGGAAATTACTAGCGTCGCGAGAGACCCAGTACTTC.

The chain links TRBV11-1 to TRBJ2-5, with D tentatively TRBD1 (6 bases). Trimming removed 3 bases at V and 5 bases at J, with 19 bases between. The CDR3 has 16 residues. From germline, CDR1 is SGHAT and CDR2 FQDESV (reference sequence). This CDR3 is CASSLSRVRGAETQYF. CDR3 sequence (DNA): TGTGCCAGCAGCTTGAGTAGGGTCAGGGGAGCGGAGACCCAGTACTTC. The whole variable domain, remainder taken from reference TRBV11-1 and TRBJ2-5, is EAEVAQSPRYKITEKSQAVAFWCDPISGHATLYWYRQILGQGPELLVQFQDESVVDDSQLPKDRFSAERLKGVDSTLKIQPAELGDSAMYLCASSLSRVRGAETQYFGPGTRLLVL.

The CDR3 protein is CASSSGWEGNTIYF. The CDR3 DNA is TGTGCCAGCTCCTCAGGGTGGGAAGGAAACACCATATATTTT. The chain combines TRBV2 with TRBJ1-3; the D gene is possibly TRBD1 (5 bases). V lost 8 bases to trimming and J lost 4 bases, with 15 bases between them. CDR1 is SNHLY, CDR2 FYNNEI, per germline. The CDR3 extends over 14 amino acids.

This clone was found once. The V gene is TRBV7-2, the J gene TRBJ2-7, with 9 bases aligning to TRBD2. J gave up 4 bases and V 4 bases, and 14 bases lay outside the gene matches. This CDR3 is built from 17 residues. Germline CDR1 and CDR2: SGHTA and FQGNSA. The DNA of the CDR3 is TGTGCCAGCAGCTCGAAATCTAGCGGGACGACCCCTTACGAGCAGTACTTC. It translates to CASSSKSSGTTPYEQYF. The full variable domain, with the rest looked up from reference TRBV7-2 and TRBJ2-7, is GAGVSQSPSNKVTEKGKDVELRCDPISGHTALYWYRQSLGQGLEFLIYFQGNSAPDKSGLPSDRFSAERTGGSVSTLTIQRTQQEDSAVYLCASSSKSSGTTPYEQYFGPGTRLTVT.

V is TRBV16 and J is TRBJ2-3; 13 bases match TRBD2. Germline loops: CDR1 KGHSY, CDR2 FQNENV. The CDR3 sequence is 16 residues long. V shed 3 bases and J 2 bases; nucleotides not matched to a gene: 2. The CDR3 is CASSQGLAGTTDTQYF. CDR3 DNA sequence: TGTGCCAGCAGCCAGGGACTAGCGGGAACCACAGATACGCAGTATTTT.

The CDR3 coding sequence is TGTGCCAGTACCTCATCTGAGCCTTCCTATGGCTACACCTTC. It specifies CASTSSEPSYGYTF. V is TRBV19 and J is TRBJ1-2; D call uncertain. V lost 7 bases to trimming and J lost 4 bases, with 16 bases between them. The CDR3 is made up of 14 amino acids. Looked up from germline, CDR1 is LNHDA and CDR2 is SQIVND (reference sequence).

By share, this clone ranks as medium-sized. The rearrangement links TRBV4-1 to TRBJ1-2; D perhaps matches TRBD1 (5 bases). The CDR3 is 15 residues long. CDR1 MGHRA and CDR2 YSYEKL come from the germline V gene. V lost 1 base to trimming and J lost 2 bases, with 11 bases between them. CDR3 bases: TGCGCCAGCAGCCAAGTGGGAGGGGCGAACTATGGCTACACCTTC. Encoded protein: CASSQVGGANYGYTF.

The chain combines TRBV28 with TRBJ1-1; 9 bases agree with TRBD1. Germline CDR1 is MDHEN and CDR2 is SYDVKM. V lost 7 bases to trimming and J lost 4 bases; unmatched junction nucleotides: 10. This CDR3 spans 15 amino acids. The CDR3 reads CASTGGTGRGTEAFF. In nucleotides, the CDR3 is TGTGCCAGCACCGGTGGGACAGGGAGAGGCACTGAAGCTTTCTTT.

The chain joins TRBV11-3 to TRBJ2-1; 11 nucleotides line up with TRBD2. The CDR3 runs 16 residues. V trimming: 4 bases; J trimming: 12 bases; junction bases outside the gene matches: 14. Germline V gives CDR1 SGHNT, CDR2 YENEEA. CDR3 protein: CASSSGEASGRRWQFF. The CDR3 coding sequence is TGTGCCAGCAGCTCGGGAGAGGCTAGCGGGAGGAGGTGGCAGTTCTTC.

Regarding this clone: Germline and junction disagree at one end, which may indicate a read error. The CDR3 coding sequence is TGTGCCAGCAGCTCCTTAACAGGGAACGCTGAAGCTTTCTTT. It specifies CASSSLTGNAEAFF. The V and J genes are TRBV5-4 and TRBJ1-1, with a possible D match to TRBD1 (6 bases). This CDR3 is 14 amino acids long. Germline V CDR1 and CDR2: SGHNT, YYREEE (reference sequence).

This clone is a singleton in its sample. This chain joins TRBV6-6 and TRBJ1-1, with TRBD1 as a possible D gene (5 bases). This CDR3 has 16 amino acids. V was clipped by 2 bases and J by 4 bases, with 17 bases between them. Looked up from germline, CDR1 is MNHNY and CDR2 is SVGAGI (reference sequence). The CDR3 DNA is TGTGCCAGCAGTTACGCTCAGGGCCGCTTGGGCACTGAAGCTTTCTTT. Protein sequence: CASSYAQGRLGTEAFF.

The CDR3 DNA follows: TGTGCCAGCAGGACGGCTCTGCCGAGCACAGATACGCAGTATTTT. Protein: CASRTALPSTDTQYF. This chain uses TRBV2 with TRBJ2-3; D gene uncertain. This CDR3 has 15 amino acids. Trimming shortened V by 6 bases and J by 0 bases, and 13 bases separated the two germline ends. Germline V gene lookup returns CDR1 SNHLY and CDR2 FYNNEI.

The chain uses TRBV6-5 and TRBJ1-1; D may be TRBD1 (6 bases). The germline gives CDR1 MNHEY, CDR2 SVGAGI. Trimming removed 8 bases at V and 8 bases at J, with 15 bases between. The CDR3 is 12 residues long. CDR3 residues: CASSGPGTEAFF. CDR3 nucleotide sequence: TGTGCCAGCTCTGGGCCAGGGACAGAAGCTTTCTTT.

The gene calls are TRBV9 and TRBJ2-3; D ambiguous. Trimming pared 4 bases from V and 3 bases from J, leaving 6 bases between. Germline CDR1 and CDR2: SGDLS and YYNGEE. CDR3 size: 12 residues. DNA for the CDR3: TGTGCCAGCAGCCCTGGGACAGATACGCAGTATTTT. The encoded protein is CASSPGTDTQYF.

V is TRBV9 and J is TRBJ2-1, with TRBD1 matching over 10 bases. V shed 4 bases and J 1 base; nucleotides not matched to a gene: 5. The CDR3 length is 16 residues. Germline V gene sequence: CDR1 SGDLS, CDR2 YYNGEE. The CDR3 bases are TGTGCCAGCAGCCCCCGGACAGGGGGGTCCTACAATGAGCAGTTCTTC. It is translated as CASSPRTGGSYNEQFF. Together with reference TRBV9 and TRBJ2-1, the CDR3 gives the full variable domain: DSGVTQTPKHLITATGQRVTLRCSPRSGDLSVYWYQQSLDQGLQFLIQYYNGEERAKGNILERFSAQQFPDLHSELNLSSLELGDSALYFCASSPRTGGSYNEQFFGPGTRLTVL.

The CDR3 here is CASSPHLSAEAFF. Written as DNA, the CDR3 is TGTGCCAGCAGCCCGCATCTTTCCGCTGAAGCTTTCTTT. V is TRBV7-2 and J is TRBJ1-1; D gene unclear. This CDR3 is built from 13 residues. Germline loops: CDR1 SGHTA, CDR2 FQGNSA. Trimming pared 5 bases from V and 6 bases from J, leaving 13 bases between. Full variable domain (rest looked up from reference TRBV7-2 and TRBJ1-1): GAGVSQSPSNKVTEKGKDVELRCDPISGHTALYWYRQSLGQGLEFLIYFQGNSAPDKSGLPSDRFSAERTGGSVSTLTIQRTQQEDSAVYLCASSPHLSAEAFFGQGTRLTVV.